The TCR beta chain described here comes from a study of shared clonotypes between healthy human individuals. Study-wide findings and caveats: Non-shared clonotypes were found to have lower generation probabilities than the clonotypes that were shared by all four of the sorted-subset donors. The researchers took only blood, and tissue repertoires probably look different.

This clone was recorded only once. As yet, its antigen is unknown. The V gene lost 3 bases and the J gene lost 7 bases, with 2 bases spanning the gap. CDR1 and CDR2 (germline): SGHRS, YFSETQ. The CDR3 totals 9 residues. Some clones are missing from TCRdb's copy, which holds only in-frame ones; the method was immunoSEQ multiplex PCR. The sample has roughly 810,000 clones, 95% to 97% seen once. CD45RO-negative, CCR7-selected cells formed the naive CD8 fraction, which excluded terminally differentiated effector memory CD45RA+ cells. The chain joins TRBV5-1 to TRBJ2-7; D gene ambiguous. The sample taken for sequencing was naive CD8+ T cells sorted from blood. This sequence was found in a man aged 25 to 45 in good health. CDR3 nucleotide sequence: TGCGCCAGCAGCTCAGAGCAGTACTTC. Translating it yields CASSSEQYF.